One and the same sample provided the 19 T cell receptor beta chains below, sequenced in a study of control samples from healthy donors and cancer patients. Clones were read by immunoSEQ multiplex PCR, and TCRdb kept only the in-frame ones, dropping some. The profile shows over 100,000 clones, about 91% of them singletons. The sequencing input was blood. The receptors shown here come from a man aged 40-55 years in good health.

This clone has only one observation. The chain combines TRBV11-3 with TRBJ2-5; D not certain. V dropped 5 bases and J dropped 4 bases, with 17 bases sitting between them. Looked up from germline, CDR1 is SGHNT and CDR2 is YENEEA. The CDR3 length is 15 residues. The CDR3: CASSPPLGSGETQYF. The CDR3 DNA is TGTGCCAGCAGCCCCCCCTTGGGGTCGGGAGAGACCCAGTACTTC.

The chain recombines TRBV20-1 with TRBJ1-5; no definite D call. Trimming shortened V by 3 bases and J by 1 base, and 10 bases separated the two germline ends. There are 14 residues in the CDR3. In germline, CDR1 is DFQATT, CDR2 SNEGSKA (reference sequence). The CDR3 protein is CSASSSSSNQPQHF. In nucleotides, the CDR3 is TGCAGTGCTAGTTCGAGTAGCAGCAATCAGCCCCAGCATTTT.

The chain uses TRBV7-2 and TRBJ1-2; TRBD1 matches at 8 bases. The V segment lost 5 bases and the J segment 4 bases; nucleotides outside the gene matches: 9. The CDR3 loop spans 15 amino acids. Germline V gene sequence: CDR1 SGHTA, CDR2 FQGNSA. The CDR3 DNA reads as TGTGCCAGCAGCCCCAGGGCAGGGGGCATCTATGGCTACACCTTC. Translated: CASSPRAGGIYGYTF. The variable domain in full, with the rest retrieved from reference TRBV7-2 and TRBJ1-2, is GAGVSQSPSNKVTEKGKDVELRCDPISGHTALYWYRQSLGQGLEFLIYFQGNSAPDKSGLPSDRFSAERTGGSVSTLTIQRTQQEDSAVYLCASSPRAGGIYGYTFGSGTRLTVV.

The CDR3 DNA reads as TGTGCCAGCAGCTCTAGACAAGGAAACTATGGCTACACCTTC. It codes for CASSSRQGNYGYTF. The rearrangement uses TRBV5-4 and TRBJ1-2; D uncertain. V was cut by 3 bases and J by 2 bases, with 11 bases left in between. Germline V gene sequence: CDR1 SGHNT, CDR2 YYREEE (reference sequence). The CDR3 sequence is 14 residues long.

This chain links TRBV10-3 with TRBJ2-1; the D gene is possibly TRBD1 (6 bases). Deletions cut 5 bases from V and 10 bases from J, with 15 bases between. The CDR3 length is 13 residues. Germline assignment: CDR1 ENHRY and CDR2 SYGVKD. CDR3 DNA sequence: TGTGCCATCAGTCGGACAGAGAATGAAGAGCAGTTCTTC. It yields the protein CAISRTENEEQFF.

This clone was seen only once. CDR3 region: CTSSRLQPELKNTEAFF. The CDR3 DNA sequence: TGCACCAGCAGCCGCCTCCAGCCAGAACTCAAGAACACTGAAGCTTTCTTT. This chain connects TRBV1 to TRBJ1-1. TRBV1 is flagged as a pseudogene. The CDR3 sequence is 17 residues long.

J is TRBJ2-7 and V is TRBV24-1; D is tentatively TRBD1 or TRBD2 (5 bases each). Germline CDR1 reads KGHDR; CDR2 reads SFDVKD. V was shortened by 4 bases and J by 2 bases, with 14 bases between the two germline ends. CDR3 size: 15 residues. CDR3 loop: CATSDPGRNPYEQYF. DNA of the CDR3: TGTGCCACCAGTGACCCGGGACGGAATCCCTACGAGCAGTACTTC.

J is TRBJ2-1 and V is TRBV5-6; D is uncertain. Germline CDR1 SGHDT, CDR2 YYEEEE. The germline V and J ends were trimmed by 3 bases and 6 bases, with 7 bases remaining between them. This CDR3 is 12 amino acids long. The CDR3 DNA reads as TGTGCCAGCAGCTCCCGAGGCAATGAGCAGTTCTTC. It codes for CASSSRGNEQFF.

This clone was counted only a few times. The chain uses TRBV5-6 and TRBJ2-1; D possibly uses TRBD1 or TRBD2 (5 bases each). The CDR3 extends over 14 amino acids. From germline, CDR1 is SGHDT and CDR2 YYEEEE. The ends were cut back, 3 bases at V and 4 bases at J, with 11 bases in the middle. CDR3 amino acids: CASSSSGRYNEQFF. Written as DNA, the CDR3 is TGTGCCAGCAGCTCCTCGGGACGATACAATGAGCAGTTCTTC.

The chain recombines TRBV11-2 with TRBJ2-7; D gene unclear. Trimming took off 1 base at V and 0 bases at J, with 7 bases between the two ends. The CDR3 consists of 14 residues. CDR1 SGHAT and CDR2 FQNNGV come from the germline V gene. The CDR3 DNA reads as TGTGCCAGCAGCTTAGTCAGGAGCTCCTACGAGCAGTACTTC. It is translated as CASSLVRSSYEQYF.

V gene TRBV5-4 combines with J gene TRBJ1-2; possible D gene TRBD1, 6 bases. The CDR3 covers 13 residues. Germline-derived CDR1 and CDR2 are SGHNT and YYREEE (reference sequence). V lost 2 bases, J lost 7 bases, and 12 bases lay in between. This CDR3 is CASSFSTGSGYTF. CDR3 nucleotide sequence: TGTGCCAGCAGCTTTTCTACAGGGTCTGGCTACACCTTC.

CDR3 sequence: CATSAGKGPYGYTF. CDR3 nucleotide sequence: TGTGCCACCAGTGCGGGGAAGGGCCCCTATGGCTACACCTTC. The genes are TRBV24-1 and TRBJ1-2; D gene uncertain. CDR3 length: 14 residues. Between the trimmed V and J ends, which lost 5 bases and 4 bases, there was a span of 13 bases. Germline lookup yields CDR1 KGHDR and CDR2 SFDVKD.

The V gene is TRBV5-1, the J gene TRBJ1-6; 10 bases agree with TRBD1. Germline V CDR1 and CDR2: SGHRS, YFSETQ. V was clipped by 3 bases and J by 6 bases; unmatched bases: 3. CDR3 length equals 15 residues. CDR3 residues: CASSSRDRGNSPLHF. In nucleotides, the CDR3 is TGCGCCAGCAGCTCTAGGGACAGGGGTAATTCACCCCTCCACTTT.

The J gene is TRBJ2-5, the V gene TRBV7-7; TRBD1 might be the D (5 bases). This CDR3 is built from 14 residues. Germline CDR1 SSHAT, CDR2 FNYEAQ (reference sequence). Trimming pared 1 base from V and 3 bases from J, leaving 9 bases between. This CDR3 reads CASSLGVGEETQYF. In nucleotides, the CDR3 is TGTGCCAGCAGCTTAGGTGTAGGGGAAGAGACCCAGTACTTC.

This clone is a singleton in its sample. The rearrangement links TRBV5-8 to TRBJ1-3; D may be TRBD1 (6 bases). Germline values: CDR1 SGHTS, CDR2 YDEGEE. This CDR3 spans 12 amino acids. The ends were cut back, 1 base at V and 9 bases at J, with 8 bases in the middle. CDR3 DNA: TGTGCCAGCAGCTTGCAGGGGAGCACCATATATTTT. Its protein is CASSLQGSTIYF.

This clone was seen just once. V and J are TRBV5-1 and TRBJ2-1; 14 nucleotides agree with TRBD2. Per the germline V gene, CDR1 is SGHRS and CDR2 is YFSETQ. V shed 0 bases, J shed 7 bases, and the junction held 3 bases outside the gene matches. This CDR3 spans 16 amino acids. CDR3 amino acids: CASSLGGTSGGNEQFF. The CDR3 coding sequence is TGCGCCAGCAGCTTGGGAGGGACTAGCGGGGGTAATGAGCAGTTCTTC.

This clone was seen once. The V gene is TRBV7-2, the J gene TRBJ1-2; 7 bases are shared with TRBD1. With V trimmed by 5 bases and J by 8 bases, 8 bases remained unmatched. CDR3 size: 13 residues. CDR1 and CDR2 (germline): SGHTA, FQGNSA. The CDR3 loop reads CASSAGGGVGYTF. The CDR3 DNA is TGTGCCAGCAGCGCAGGGGGGGGAGTAGGCTACACCTTC.

V is TRBV30 and J is TRBJ1-4, with 10 bases matching TRBD1. V was pared by 4 bases and J by 6 bases, with 11 bases of the junction left unmatched. The CDR3 length is 16 residues. Germline CDR1 reads GTSNPN; CDR2 reads SVGIG (reference sequence). The CDR3 protein is CAWTIGKGTGDEKLFF. The CDR3 bases are TGTGCCTGGACAATAGGGAAGGGGACAGGGGATGAAAAACTGTTTTTT.

The V and J genes are TRBV19 and TRBJ2-2; TRBD1 matches at 8 bases. J lost 6 bases, V lost 3 bases, and 9 bases had no gene match. The CDR3 runs 16 residues. CDR1 LNHDA and CDR2 SQIVND come from the germline V gene (reference sequence). The CDR3 DNA is TGTGCCAGTAGTATTACTCGACAGGGGAGGCCCGGGGAGCTGTTTTTT. This translates into CASSITRQGRPGELFF.